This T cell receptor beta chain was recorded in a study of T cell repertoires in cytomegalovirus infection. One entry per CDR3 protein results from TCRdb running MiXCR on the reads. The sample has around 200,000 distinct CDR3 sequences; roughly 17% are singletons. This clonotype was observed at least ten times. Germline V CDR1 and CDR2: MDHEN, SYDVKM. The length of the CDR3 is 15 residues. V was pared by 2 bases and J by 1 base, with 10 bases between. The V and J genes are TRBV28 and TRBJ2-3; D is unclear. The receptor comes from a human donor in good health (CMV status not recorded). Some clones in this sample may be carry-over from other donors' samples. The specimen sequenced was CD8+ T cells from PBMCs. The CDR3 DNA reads TGTGCCAGCAGTTTAACGGGCGACCGCACAGATACGCAGTATTTT. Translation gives CASSLTGDRTDTQYF.